The 20 T cell receptor beta chains in this list originate from one sample, sequenced in a study of control samples from healthy donors and cancer patients. Data came from immunoSEQ multiplex PCR; TCRdb stores just in-frame clones and leaves some out. The table includes more than 150,000 clones, 85% to 95% detected once. Specimen: blood. Receptors were obtained from a man aged 50 to 60 in good health.

This clone was seen a few times. This chain links TRBV9 with TRBJ1-4; TRBD1 is a possible D gene (5 bases). This CDR3 has 14 residues. Trimming cost V 3 bases and J 5 bases, with 11 bases left between them. The germline CDR1 and CDR2 sequences are SGDLS and YYNGEE. The CDR3 DNA sequence: TGTGCCAGCAGCGCCGGTCGGGGGAATGAAAAACTGTTTTTT. Protein: CASSAGRGNEKLFF.

This sequence joins TRBV27 and TRBJ1-1, with 7 positions matching TRBD1. Trimming took 4 bases from V and 1 from J; bases not matched to a gene: 0. The CDR3 runs to 13 residues. Germline V gene data show CDR1 as MNHEY and CDR2 as SMNVEV (reference sequence). CDR3 protein: CASSWDRNTEAFF. CDR3 DNA: TGTGCCAGCAGTTGGGACAGGAACACTGAAGCTTTCTTT.

The DNA of the CDR3 is TGCAGTGCCCCGGACAGGGCAGGCTACACCTTC. Amino acid sequence: CSAPDRAGYTF. The chain has TRBV20-1 and TRBJ1-2; 8 bases are shared with TRBD1. V was pared by 6 bases and J by 8 bases, with 5 bases of the junction left unmatched. The CDR3 runs 11 residues. Germline values: CDR1 DFQATT, CDR2 SNEGSKA (reference sequence).

The genes are TRBV27 and TRBJ1-2; D is unclear. V shed 5 bases and J shed 4 bases, with 11 bases lying between them. CDR3 length equals 13 residues. CDR1 and CDR2 from the germline V gene are MNHEY and SMNVEV (reference sequence). CDR3 sequence reads: CASSPTVSYGYTF. DNA of the CDR3: TGTGCCAGCAGTCCAACCGTCAGCTATGGCTACACCTTC.

This rearrangement joins TRBV28 to TRBJ2-3; 8 positions agree with TRBD2. The CDR3 totals 13 residues. V shed 9 bases and J 5 bases; nucleotides not matched to a gene: 7. CDR1 MDHEN and CDR2 SYDVKM come from the germline V gene. Here the CDR3 DNA reads TGTGCCAGTCGGAGCGGGAGTGGAGATACGCAGTATTTT. Its protein is CASRSGSGDTQYF.

The chain couples TRBV5-5 to TRBJ2-3; D is uncertain. The CDR3 has 12 amino acids. The germline gives CDR1 SGHKS, CDR2 YYEKEE (reference sequence). The CDR3 spells CASRVRTDTQYF. In nucleotides, the CDR3 is TGTGCGAGCCGGGTAAGAACAGATACGCAGTATTTT.

The genes are TRBV4-1 and TRBJ1-4; possibly TRBD1 for D (6 bases). Trimming removed 4 bases from V and 7 bases from J, with 16 bases in between. The germline gives CDR1 MGHRA, CDR2 YSYEKL. The length of the CDR3 is 15 residues. For the CDR3, the DNA is TGCGCCAGCAGCCCTCTAGGGACACAAACTGAAAAACTGTTTTTT. Translating gives CASSPLGTQTEKLFF.

The chain links TRBV3-1 (or the pseudogene TRBV3-2) to TRBJ2-3, with unresolved D. Deletions cut 5 bases from V and 1 base from J, with 13 bases between. This CDR3 contains 15 residues. Looked up from germline, CDR1 is LGHDT and CDR2 is YNNKEL (reference sequence). CDR3 nucleotide sequence: TGTGCCAGCAGCACGCAGTGGCATGGCACAGATACGCAGTATTTT. It codes for CASSTQWHGTDTQYF.

The J gene is TRBJ2-3, the V gene TRBV6-1; D possibly corresponds to TRBD2 (5 bases). The CDR3 is 16 amino acids. Trimming left V 2 bases short and J 2 bases short, with 14 bases between. Germline V CDR1 and CDR2: MNHNS, SASEGT. In nucleotides, the CDR3 is TGTGCCAGCAGTGAAAGGTCCGGGATCTCCACAGATACGCAGTATTTT. It yields the protein CASSERSGISTDTQYF.

The count of this clone is one. The chain employs TRBV3-1 (or the pseudogene TRBV3-2) and TRBJ2-7, with 9 bases fitting TRBD1. The germline V gene encodes CDR1 LGHDT and CDR2 YNNKEL (reference sequence). This CDR3 is 13 amino acids long. After removal of 3 bases from V and 6 bases from J, the junction contained 3 bases not matched to a gene. CDR3 region: CASSHGDRAEQYF. CDR3 sequence (DNA): TGTGCCAGCAGCCATGGGGACAGGGCCGAGCAGTACTTC.

The V call is TRBV15, the J call TRBJ1-4; D unresolved. CDR1 is LNHNV and CDR2 is YYDKDF in the germline V gene (reference sequence). The germline V and J ends were trimmed by 5 bases and 4 bases, with 5 bases remaining between them. The CDR3 covers 12 residues. The CDR3 here is CATSLYNEKLFF. The CDR3, as DNA: TGTGCCACCAGCCTATATAATGAAAAACTGTTTTTT.

V and J are TRBV12-5 and TRBJ1-5, with unresolved D. With 1 base removed from V and 6 bases from J, the gap between germline ends came to 7 bases. Germline V gene lookup returns CDR1 LGHNT and CDR2 FRNRAP. The CDR3 runs 13 residues. This chain's CDR3 is CASGLDGVQPQHF. Here the CDR3 DNA reads TGTGCTAGTGGTTTGGACGGGGTTCAGCCCCAGCATTTT.

This sequence joins TRBV6-4 and TRBJ1-5; no clear D gene. V was pared by 0 bases and J by 0 bases, with 9 bases between. CDR1 is MRHNA and CDR2 is SNTAGT in the germline V gene. The CDR3 totals 16 residues. The CDR3 is CASSDSSHISNQPQHF. DNA of the CDR3: TGTGCCAGCAGTGACTCTTCACACATTAGCAATCAGCCCCAGCATTTT.

The V and J genes are TRBV21-1 and TRBJ2-7; the D call of TRBD2 is as the table states it, not checked on the DNA. TRBV21-1 represents a pseudogene. The CDR3 length is 13 residues. The CDR3: CASSARLGREQYF. As DNA, the CDR3 is TGTGCCAGCAGCGCCAGACTAGGGCGCGAGCAGTACTTC.

V is TRBV27 and J is TRBJ2-3, with TRBD1 matching 7 bases. Germline V gene data show CDR1 as MNHEY and CDR2 as SMNVEV (reference sequence). The J segment lost 2 bases and the V segment lost 5 bases, leaving 7 bases of the junction unmatched. The CDR3 runs 15 residues. CDR3 DNA sequence: TGTGCCAGCAGTCCGCCGGGACAGAACACAGATACGCAGTATTTT. Protein: CASSPPGQNTDTQYF.

This clone was seen a single time. This sequence joins TRBV7-9 and TRBJ1-1; TRBD1 matches at 9 bases. With V trimmed by 5 bases and J by 10 bases, 8 bases remained unmatched. This CDR3 contains 13 residues. CDR1 and CDR2 from the germline V gene are SEHNR and FQNEAQ (reference sequence). As DNA, the CDR3 is TGTGCCAGCAGCCCAACAGGGGGCCGAGGAGCTTTCTTT. The encoded protein is CASSPTGGRGAFF.

V and J are TRBV4-1 and TRBJ1-6; D perhaps matches TRBD1 (5 bases). The CDR3 covers 16 residues. V lost 0 bases to trimming and J lost 6 bases, with 12 bases between them. CDR1 and CDR2 (germline): MGHRA, YSYEKL. CDR3 in amino acids: CASSQEGQAFNSPLHF. CDR3 DNA sequence: TGCGCCAGCAGCCAAGAAGGACAAGCCTTTAATTCACCCCTCCACTTT.

This chain links TRBV4-1 with TRBJ2-7; no reliable D call. Per the germline V gene, CDR1 is MGHRA and CDR2 is YSYEKL. V was trimmed by 1 base and J by 2 bases, leaving 9 bases between them. This CDR3 is 14 amino acids long. CDR3 DNA sequence: TGCGCCAGCAGCCAAGCCCCCAGGACCTACGAGCAGTACTTC. This translates into CASSQAPRTYEQYF.

The rearrangement uses TRBV19 and TRBJ2-1; 8 positions match TRBD2. Germline V CDR1 and CDR2: LNHDA, SQIVND (reference sequence). J lost 9 bases, V lost 4 bases, and 11 bases had no gene match. CDR3 length: 15 amino acids. CDR3 loop: CASSTTGTRSSEQFF. The CDR3 nucleotides read TGTGCCAGTAGTACTACCGGGACTAGAAGTAGTGAGCAGTTCTTC.

The chain uses TRBV19 and TRBJ2-1; either TRBD1 or TRBD2 may supply D (5 bases each). The germline V and J ends were trimmed by 8 bases and 5 bases, with 28 bases remaining between them. The CDR3 contains 18 residues. Germline CDR1 and CDR2: LNHDA and SQIVND (reference sequence). CDR3 amino acids: CASSGRSAYELNDNEQFF. CDR3 bases: TGTGCCAGTTCGGGACGAAGCGCTTATGAGCTGAATGACAATGAGCAGTTCTTC.